These 23 T cell receptor beta chains were all obtained from the same sample, sequenced in a study of blood T cell repertoires in COVID-19. The assay was immunoSEQ multiplex PCR, and TCRdb's table has in-frame clones only and misses some. The sample consists of about 82,000 clones, 75% to 85% of them appearing once. Sequencing used peripheral blood. Every receptor here comes from a woman in her forties with active or convalescent COVID-19.

V and J are TRBV5-1 and TRBJ2-5, with TRBD1 as a possible D gene (6 bases). Germline-derived CDR1 and CDR2 are SGHRS and YFSETQ. With 0 bases removed from V and 3 bases from J, the gap between germline ends came to 12 bases. The CDR3 extends over 15 amino acids. CDR3: CASSLEPGQKETQYF. The CDR3 nucleotides read TGCGCCAGCAGCTTGGAACCTGGACAGAAAGAGACCCAGTACTTC.

This chain joins TRBV11-3 and TRBJ2-7; TRBD2 is a possible D gene (6 bases). This CDR3 is 14 amino acids long. The V end lost 4 bases, the J end lost 0 bases, and 10 bases lay between the germline ends. CDR1 and CDR2 (germline): SGHNT, YENEEA. The CDR3 is CASSSRGISYEQYF. The CDR3 DNA is TGTGCCAGCAGCTCCCGCGGGATCTCCTACGAGCAGTACTTC.

This clone was detected ten times or more. The V and J genes are TRBV7-3 and TRBJ2-2; 11 nucleotides align to TRBD1. This CDR3 has 19 amino acids. Trimming removed 2 bases from V and 5 bases from J; junction bases left unmatched: 13. Germline loops: CDR1 SGHTA, CDR2 FQGTGA. The CDR3 loop reads CASSLYAGQGDRGTGELFF. CDR3 sequence (DNA): TGTGCCAGCAGCTTATATGCGGGACAGGGGGATCGAGGGACCGGGGAGCTGTTTTTT.

The CDR3 loop reads CASSQDRGGKRLFF. The CDR3 coding sequence is TGTGCCAGCAGCCAAGATCGGGGGGGGAAAAGGTTGTTTTTT. The V call is TRBV3-1 (or the pseudogene TRBV3-2), the J call TRBJ1-4; TRBD1 might be the D (5 bases). Germline V CDR1 and CDR2: LGHDT, YNNKEL (reference sequence). V lost 0 bases, J lost 15 bases, and 17 bases lay in between. The CDR3 length is 14 residues.

The chain is built from TRBV29-1 and TRBJ1-2; the match to TRBD1 covers 10 bases. CDR3 size: 15 residues. Unmatched junction bases numbered 20, after V lost 7 bases and J lost 12 bases. CDR1 is SQVTM, CDR2 ANQGSEA, per germline. CDR3 region: CSAHDSGTGAGEDTF. The CDR3 DNA reads TGCAGCGCCCACGACTCAGGGACAGGGGCAGGGGAGGACACCTTC.

The chain uses TRBV7-2 and TRBJ1-2; 10 nucleotides agree with TRBD1. Losses at the gene ends were 1 base for V and 6 bases for J; bases not matched to a gene: 8. Germline V CDR1 and CDR2: SGHTA, FQGNSA. The CDR3 loop spans 16 amino acids. The CDR3 sequence: CASSLDRAGTGDGYTF. The CDR3 region has the DNA TGTGCCAGCAGCTTAGATCGGGCCGGGACAGGGGATGGCTACACCTTC.

This rearrangement joins TRBV30 to TRBJ2-2, with TRBD2 identical over 10 bases. Unmatched junction bases numbered 9, after V lost 3 bases and J lost 14 bases. CDR3 length: 13 amino acids. Germline lookup yields CDR1 GTSNPN and CDR2 SVGIG (reference sequence). The CDR3 nucleotides read TGTGCCTGGAGGGGGAGCGGGGGGGCGGTTCTGTTTTTT. Translated: CAWRGSGGAVLFF.

This chain uses TRBV28 with TRBJ2-7; 8 bases agree with TRBD2. V lost 5 bases, J lost 5 bases, and 14 bases stayed unmatched. Germline lookup yields CDR1 MDHEN and CDR2 SYDVKM. There are 16 residues in the CDR3. The CDR3 coding sequence is TGTGCCAGCAGTCCCTGGTTAGCGGGATTACCCGACGAGCAGTACTTC. Its protein is CASSPWLAGLPDEQYF.

The rearrangement links TRBV3-1 (or the pseudogene TRBV3-2) to TRBJ2-6; the match to TRBD2 covers 11 bases. Germline loops: CDR1 LGHDT, CDR2 YNNKEL (reference sequence). V trimming: 2 bases; J trimming: 1 base; junction bases outside the gene matches: 1. This CDR3 is 17 amino acids long. The CDR3 loop is CASSQLAGGSGANVLTF. Written as DNA, the CDR3 is TGTGCCAGCAGCCAACTAGCGGGGGGATCTGGGGCCAACGTCCTGACTTTC.

This chain connects TRBV28 to TRBJ1-5, with D perhaps TRBD1 (6 bases). This CDR3 spans 13 amino acids. V was cut by 6 bases and J by 5 bases, with 11 bases left in between. Germline CDR1 is MDHEN and CDR2 is SYDVKM. CDR3 DNA: TGTGCCAGCAGCTCGCAGGGGTATCAGCCCCAGCATTTT. It translates to CASSSQGYQPQHF.

V is TRBV28 and J is TRBJ2-1; 10 nucleotides align to TRBD2. V was pared by 2 bases and J by 3 bases, with 1 base of the junction left unmatched. The CDR3 is 15 residues long. Germline lookup yields CDR1 MDHEN and CDR2 SYDVKM. The CDR3 DNA reads as TGTGCCAGCAGTTTAGCTAGCGGGAGCTACAATGAGCAGTTCTTC. It codes for CASSLASGSYNEQFF.

The gene calls are TRBV21-1 and TRBJ2-6; TRBD1 was called by the table and not checked on the DNA. TRBV21-1 is described as a pseudogene. This CDR3 comprises 18 residues. The CDR3 sequence: CASSKVGRGRSGANVLTF. Here the CDR3 DNA reads TGTGCCAGCAGCAAAGTTGGCAGGGGACGATCTGGGGCCAACGTCCTGACTTTC.

This clone has only a few counts. An end of the junction differs from the germline gene, which may be a read error. The V call is TRBV14, the J call TRBJ1-2; unclear D gene. This CDR3 has 17 amino acids. The germline gives CDR1 SGHDN, CDR2 FVKESK. CDR3 bases: TGTGCCAGCAGCAAAGATAGCGGTTGGTTGGCTAACTATGGCTACACCTTC. Protein: CASSKDSGWLANYGYTF.

CDR3 sequence reads: CASSPGLLNYGYTF. The DNA for the CDR3 is TGTGCCAGCAGTCCCGGACTGCTAAACTATGGCTACACCTTC. The chain carries TRBV28 and TRBJ1-2; no reliable D call. V was trimmed by 5 bases and J by 2 bases, leaving 12 bases between them. Germline V gene sequence: CDR1 MDHEN, CDR2 SYDVKM. The CDR3 is made up of 14 amino acids.

The V call is TRBV6-5, the J call TRBJ2-5; D perhaps matches TRBD2 (5 bases). The CDR3 has 12 amino acids. Trimming removed 8 bases from V and 5 bases from J, with 12 bases in between. From germline, CDR1 is MNHEY and CDR2 SVGAGI. This CDR3 is CASLEPGETQYF. DNA for the CDR3: TGTGCCAGCTTGGAGCCGGGGGAGACCCAGTACTTC.

The chain employs TRBV5-6 and TRBJ2-7, with 7 bases matching TRBD2. The V gene's germline CDR1 is SGHDT and CDR2 YYEEEE. The V segment lost 0 bases and the J segment 0 bases; nucleotides outside the gene matches: 6. The CDR3 consists of 16 residues. CDR3 coding DNA: TGTGCCAGCAGCTTGGCGGGAGGCGGGGCCTCCTACGAGCAGTACTTC. It specifies CASSLAGGGASYEQYF.

This chain connects TRBV4-3 to TRBJ2-2; 7 positions match TRBD2. Germline V gene data show CDR1 as LGHNA and CDR2 as YSLEER. CDR3 length: 14 amino acids. After removal of 5 bases from V and 3 bases from J, the junction contained 3 bases not matched to a gene. This chain's CDR3 is CASSGGVDTGELFF. CDR3 nucleotides: TGCGCCAGCAGCGGGGGGGTCGACACCGGGGAGCTGTTTTTT.

V usage is TRBV6-1 and J usage is TRBJ2-4; TRBD1 agrees at 8 bases. The CDR3 has 14 amino acids. Per the germline V gene, CDR1 is MNHNS and CDR2 is SASEGT. V lost 2 bases to trimming and J lost 8 bases; unmatched junction nucleotides: 5. CDR3 in amino acids: CASSEQGARDIQYF. The CDR3 DNA reads as TGTGCCAGCAGTGAACAGGGGGCTAGGGACATTCAGTACTTC.

The chain carries TRBV13 and TRBJ2-2; D is perhaps TRBD1 (5 bases). Germline CDR1 and CDR2: PRHDT and FYEKMQ (reference sequence). V lost 5 bases to trimming and J lost 4 bases, with 8 bases between them. The CDR3 has 13 amino acids. CDR3 sequence reads: CASSKGLTGELFF. The CDR3 nucleotides are TGTGCCAGCAGCAAGGGGCTCACCGGGGAGCTGTTTTTT.

V gene TRBV5-6 combines with J gene TRBJ1-2; maybe TRBD1 (6 bases). This CDR3 has 14 amino acids. Looked up from germline, CDR1 is SGHDT and CDR2 is YYEEEE. V gave up 4 bases and J gave up 8 bases, with 18 bases separating them. CDR3 in DNA: TGTGCCAGCAGCCTCCCGATAGGGGGTGTAGGCTACACCTTC. It is translated as CASSLPIGGVGYTF.

This clone was observed a handful of times. This chain links TRBV7-9 with TRBJ2-2, with TRBD2 as a possible D gene (5 bases). The V end was cut by 4 bases, the J end by 5 bases, with 14 bases between. CDR3 length: 15 amino acids. Germline V gene lookup returns CDR1 SEHNR and CDR2 FQNEAQ (reference sequence). The CDR3 sequence is CASSYGITGTGELFF. In DNA, the CDR3 is TGTGCCAGCAGCTATGGGATCACGGGAACCGGGGAGCTGTTTTTT.

The chain carries TRBV11-3 and TRBJ2-7; perhaps TRBD1 as D (5 bases). Trimming stripped 1 base from V and 6 bases from J, with 10 bases between. Germline V lookup: CDR1 SGHNT, CDR2 YENEEA. The CDR3 length is 13 residues. CDR3 protein: CASSLVQGSEQYF. Written as DNA, the CDR3 is TGTGCCAGCAGCTTAGTCCAGGGCTCCGAGCAGTACTTC.

The chain employs TRBV20-1 and TRBJ2-1; 10 positions match TRBD1. This CDR3 contains 19 residues. J gave up 4 bases and V 3 bases, and 18 bases lay outside the gene matches. Germline loops: CDR1 DFQATT, CDR2 SNEGSKA (reference sequence). CDR3 in amino acids: CSASFPDRGRVGGYNEQFF. CDR3 bases: TGCAGTGCTAGTTTCCCCGACAGGGGGCGCGTGGGGGGATACAATGAGCAGTTCTTC.